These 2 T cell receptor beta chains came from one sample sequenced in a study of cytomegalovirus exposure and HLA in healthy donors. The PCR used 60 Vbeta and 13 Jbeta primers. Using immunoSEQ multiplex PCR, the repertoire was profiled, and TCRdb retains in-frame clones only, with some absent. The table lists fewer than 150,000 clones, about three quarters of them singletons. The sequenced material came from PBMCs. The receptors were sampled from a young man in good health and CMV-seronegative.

CDR3 sequence: CASSLVGETGELFF. The CDR3 nucleotides read TGTGCCAGCAGTTTAGTAGGGGAAACCGGGGAGCTGTTTTTT. V and J are TRBV28 and TRBJ2-2; a possible D gene is TRBD1 (5 bases). Germline values: CDR1 MDHEN, CDR2 SYDVKM. V was cut by 2 bases and J by 5 bases, with 9 bases left in between. This CDR3 is built from 14 residues.

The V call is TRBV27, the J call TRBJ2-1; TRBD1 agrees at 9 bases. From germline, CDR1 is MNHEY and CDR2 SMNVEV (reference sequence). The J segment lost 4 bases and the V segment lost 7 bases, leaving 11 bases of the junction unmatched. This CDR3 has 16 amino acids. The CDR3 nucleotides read TGTGCCAGCATTATGGTGGGACAGGGCAGATACAATGAGCAGTTCTTC. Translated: CASIMVGQGRYNEQFF.